The 18 T cell receptor beta chains below all came from one sample that was sequenced in a study of cytomegalovirus exposure and HLA in healthy donors (dated by TCRdb to the late 2010s). Library preparation was by the immunoSEQ multiplex PCR assay. For the multiplex PCR, a mixture combining 60 forward primers for TCR Vbeta segments and 13 reverse primers for TCR Jbeta segments was used. The table was pulled from immuneACCESS by TCRdb, which kept in-frame rearrangements only. Such tables lose some clones; where checked, under half of the loss comes from unresolved V genes, and the rest has no known cause. The sample table records 110,000 to 150,000 clones; roughly 80% of these occur just once. The ten most abundant clones make up just over 8.5% of the sample. Sequencing was carried out using PBMCs. The origin of the receptors is a woman aged 45-60 years in good health and CMV-seropositive.

V and J are TRBV2 and TRBJ1-1; D gene ambiguous. The V gene lost 6 bases and the J gene lost 1 base, with 9 bases spanning the gap. CDR1 and CDR2 (germline): SNHLY, FYNNEI. This CDR3 is built from 13 residues. The CDR3 region is CASRPGRNTEAFF. In DNA, the CDR3 is TGTGCCAGCAGACCGGGTCGGAACACTGAAGCTTTCTTT.

The chain uses TRBV2 and TRBJ1-6; 8 nucleotides align to TRBD1. V trimming: 4 bases; J trimming: 8 bases; junction bases outside the gene matches: 7. Per germline, CDR1 SNHLY and CDR2 FYNNEI. The CDR3 covers 15 residues. The CDR3 nucleotides are TGTGCCAGCAGTGGAAGTGACAGGGGACATTCACCCCTCCACTTT. This translates into CASSGSDRGHSPLHF.

Comment on this clone: This sample includes further DNA sequences coding for the same CDR3. The genes are TRBV29-1 and TRBJ1-5; D might be TRBD1 (6 bases). The CDR3 length is 13 residues. Germline assignment: CDR1 SQVTM and CDR2 ANQGSEA. The V gene lost 4 bases and the J gene lost 1 base, with 8 bases spanning the gap. Here the CDR3 DNA reads TGCAGCGTTGGGCAGGGGAGCAATCAGCCCCAGCATTTT. Its protein product is CSVGQGSNQPQHF.

The chain has TRBV7-8 and TRBJ1-1, with D unclear. The CDR3 runs to 13 residues. The V gene's germline CDR1 is SGHVS and CDR2 FQNEAQ. V lost 1 base, J lost 4 bases, and 7 bases lay in between. CDR3 DNA sequence: TGTGCCAGCAGCTTAGGTCACGGCACTGAAGCTTTCTTT. It translates to CASSLGHGTEAFF.

The chain carries TRBV27 and TRBJ2-1; D perhaps matches TRBD2 (6 bases). The germline gives CDR1 MNHEY, CDR2 SMNVEV (reference sequence). This CDR3 region has 12 residues. The germline V and J ends were trimmed by 6 bases and 8 bases, with 11 bases remaining between them. CDR3 bases: TGTGCCAGCAGACACGGGAGACATGAGCAGTTCTTC. Residues: CASRHGRHEQFF.

The chain is built from TRBV2 and TRBJ1-6, with no clear D. CDR3 length: 13 residues. Looked up from germline, CDR1 is SNHLY and CDR2 is FYNNEI. V lost 6 bases to trimming and J lost 5 bases, with 8 bases between them. The CDR3 protein is CASRQENNSPLHF. CDR3 coding DNA: TGTGCCAGCAGGCAGGAAAATAATTCACCCCTCCACTTT. The entire variable domain, with the rest obtained from reference TRBV2 and TRBJ1-6, is as follows: EPEVTQTPSHQVTQMGQEVILRCVPISNHLYFYWYRQILGQKVEFLVSFYNNEISEKSEIFDDQFSVERPDGSNFTLKIRSTKLEDSAMYFCASRQENNSPLHFGNGTRLTVT.

In its sample, this clone was seen a few times. The chain is built from TRBV7-2 and TRBJ1-3; D possibly corresponds to TRBD1 (6 bases). Germline V lookup: CDR1 SGHTA, CDR2 FQGNSA. V shed 6 bases and J shed 1 base, with 16 bases lying between them. The CDR3 consists of 16 residues. The CDR3 sequence: CASRGGGPKSGNTIYF. The CDR3 nucleotides read TGTGCCAGCAGGGGCGGGGGCCCGAAGTCTGGAAACACCATATATTTT.

The CDR3 protein is CASSQDPGLGNQPQHF. CDR3 DNA sequence: TGTGCCAGCAGCCAAGATCCAGGGTTGGGCAATCAGCCCCAGCATTTT. V is TRBV4-2 and J is TRBJ1-5; tentative D call: TRBD1 (5 bases). CDR3 length: 16 amino acids. The germline V and J ends were trimmed by 0 bases and 2 bases, with 11 bases remaining between them. Germline assignment: CDR1 LGHNA and CDR2 YNFKEQ.

V and J are TRBV6-1 and TRBJ2-5, with D possibly being TRBD1 (5 bases). The germline V and J ends were trimmed by 5 bases and 2 bases, with 9 bases remaining between them. Germline-derived CDR1 and CDR2 are MNHNS and SASEGT. This CDR3 has 13 residues. Here the CDR3 reads CASSLDRQETQYF. The CDR3 bases are TGTGCCAGCAGTCTAGACAGACAAGAGACCCAGTACTTC.

This clone was found once. This chain links TRBV7-8 with TRBJ1-5; D may be TRBD1 (5 bases). Germline assignment: CDR1 SGHVS and CDR2 FQNEAQ. The CDR3 is 15 residues long. V lost 1 base and J 4 bases, leaving 11 bases between the germline ends. The DNA for the CDR3 is TGTGCCAGCAGCTTAGTGGAGACAGCGAATCAGCCCCAGCATTTT. This sequence encodes CASSLVETANQPQHF.

J is TRBJ1-5 and V is TRBV9, with D perhaps matching TRBD1 (6 bases). Germline V lookup: CDR1 SGDLS, CDR2 YYNGEE. This CDR3 has 21 amino acids. Trimming took off 2 bases at V and 6 bases at J, with 33 bases between the two ends. CDR3 coding DNA: TGTGCCAGCAGCGTGGAGATTTCGGACAGTTGCGAAGGTGCGGGCGGTCAGCCCCAGCATTTT. Amino acids: CASSVEISDSCEGAGGQPQHF.

The chain employs TRBV9 and TRBJ1-2; TRBD1 aligns across 9 bases. There are 15 residues in the CDR3. CDR1 SGDLS and CDR2 YYNGEE come from the germline V gene. V was clipped by 0 bases and J by 5 bases; unmatched bases: 5. CDR3 protein: CASSVAWTGEYGYTF. CDR3 bases: TGTGCCAGCAGCGTAGCTTGGACAGGGGAATATGGCTACACCTTC.

This chain uses TRBV28 with TRBJ1-1, with unresolved D. The CDR3 is 12 amino acids. The germline V gene has CDR1 MDHEN and CDR2 SYDVKM. Trimming pared 2 bases from V and 1 base from J, leaving 2 bases between. DNA of the CDR3: TGTGCCAGCAGTTTACAGAACACTGAAGCTTTCTTT. Translated, it gives CASSLQNTEAFF. Variable domain in full (rest from reference TRBV28 and TRBJ1-1): DVKVTQSSRYLVKRTGEKVFLECVQDMDHENMFWYRQDPGLGLRLIYFSYDVKMKEKGDIPEGYSVSREKKERFSLILESASTNQTSMYLCASSLQNTEAFFGQGTRLTVV.

This chain joins TRBV27 and TRBJ2-7; possible D gene TRBD2, 5 bases. Germline V gene sequence: CDR1 MNHEY, CDR2 SMNVEV (reference sequence). The CDR3 is 16 residues long. V lost 0 bases to trimming and J lost 0 bases, with 12 bases between them. CDR3: CASSLSQRASSYEQYF. The CDR3 nucleotides read TGTGCCAGCAGTTTATCGCAGAGGGCAAGCTCCTACGAGCAGTACTTC.

The CDR3 sequence is CASSPLASGGVSYEQYF. CDR3 DNA: TGTGCCAGCTCACCATTGGCTAGCGGGGGTGTCTCCTACGAGCAGTACTTC. V and J are TRBV18 and TRBJ2-5; 10 nucleotides align to TRBD2. Judging by the DNA end, TRBJ2-7 fits better; the J call may be wrong. The CDR3 is made up of 17 amino acids. The germline CDR1 and CDR2 sequences are KGHSH and LQKENI.

The chain joins TRBV9 to TRBJ2-5; 7 bases align to TRBD2. Trimming took 0 bases from V and 5 from J; bases not matched to a gene: 4. Germline assignment: CDR1 SGDLS and CDR2 YYNGEE. The CDR3 consists of 14 residues. Here the CDR3 reads CASSVGLAVETQYF. For the CDR3, the DNA is TGTGCCAGCAGCGTAGGGCTAGCGGTTGAGACCCAGTACTTC.

This clone was observed once. The germline gene is not matched at one end of the junction; a read error may be the cause. This rearrangement joins TRBV5-1 to TRBJ1-2, with 8 bases matching TRBD1. This CDR3 has 15 amino acids. CDR1 SGHRS and CDR2 YFSETQ come from the germline V gene. Here the CDR3 reads CASSLAQTDRAGYIF. DNA of the CDR3: TGCGCCAGCAGCTTGGCCCAAACGGACAGGGCTGGCTACATCTTC.

This rearrangement joins TRBV7-3 to TRBJ2-1; D gene unclear. V was clipped by 5 bases and J by 0 bases, with 11 bases between them. The germline V gene has CDR1 SGHTA and CDR2 FQGTGA. The CDR3 has 15 residues. CDR3 nucleotides: TGTGCCAGCAGCCCCCAGATAAGCTCCTACAATGAGCAGTTCTTC. This encodes CASSPQISSYNEQFF.